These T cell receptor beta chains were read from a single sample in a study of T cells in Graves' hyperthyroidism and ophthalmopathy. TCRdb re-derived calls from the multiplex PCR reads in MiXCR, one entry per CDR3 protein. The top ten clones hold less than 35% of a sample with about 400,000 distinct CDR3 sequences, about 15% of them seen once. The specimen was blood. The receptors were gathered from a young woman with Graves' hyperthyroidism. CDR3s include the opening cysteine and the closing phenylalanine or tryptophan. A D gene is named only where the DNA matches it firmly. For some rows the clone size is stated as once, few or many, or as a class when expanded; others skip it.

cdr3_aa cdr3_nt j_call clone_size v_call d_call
CASSPRTGIGTDTQYF TGTGCCAGCAGCCCCCGGACAGGGATCGGGACAGATACGCAGTATTTT TRBJ2-3 few TRBV11-3 TRBD1
CASSVGRKAVSTDTQYF TGTGCCAGCAGCGTAGGTCGCAAAGCGGTTAGCACAGATACGCAGTATTTT TRBJ2-3 NA TRBV9 NA
CASRGLPQVSTDTQYF TGTGCCAGCAGGGGACTACCGCAGGTTAGCACAGATACGCAGTATTTT TRBJ2-3 many TRBV2 TRBD2
CSVAAGVGEQFF TGCAGCGTCGCGGCAGGGGTAGGTGAGCAGTTCTTC TRBJ2-1 NA TRBV29-1 NA
CASSLSGDEQFF TGTGCCAGCAGCCTATCAGGGGATGAGCAGTTCTTC TRBJ2-1 many TRBV7-9 NA
CSVRPTQETQYF TGCAGCGTACGGCCCACACAAGAGACCCAGTACTTC TRBJ2-5 many TRBV29-1 NA
CASNEGQGRPQHF TGTGCCAGCAACGAGGGACAGGGAAGGCCCCAGCATTTT TRBJ1-5 many TRBV12-3/TRBV12-4 TRBD1
CSSPGQGDQPQHF TGCAGTTCTCCGGGACAGGGGGATCAGCCCCAGCATTTT TRBJ1-5 NA TRBV20-1 TRBD1
CSAALAGGTYEQYF TGCAGTGCTGCCCTAGCGGGAGGGACCTACGAGCAGTACTTC TRBJ2-7 NA TRBV20-1 TRBD2
CASSTETGGTGELFF TGTGCCAGCAGCACCGAGACAGGGGGGACCGGGGAGCTGTTTTTT TRBJ2-2 NA TRBV9 TRBD1
CATSRMTVWATEAFF TGTGCCACCAGCAGGATGACAGTGTGGGCCACTGAAGCTTTCTTT TRBJ1-1 NA TRBV15 NA
CASSNRGVRVPDTQYF TGTGCCAGTAGCAATCGGGGGGTCAGGGTTCCAGATACGCAGTATTTT TRBJ2-3 NA TRBV19 TRBD2
CASSPQGTVNSYNEQFF TGTGCCAGCTCACCTCAAGGGACCGTGAACTCCTACAATGAGCAGTTCTTC TRBJ2-1 many TRBV18 NA
CASSFNRGNLDGYTF TGTGCCAGCAGTTTCAACAGGGGGAATTTGGATGGCTACACCTTC TRBJ1-2 many TRBV12-3/TRBV12-4 TRBD1
CASSLRADEQFF TGTGCCAGCAGCCTTCGTGCCGATGAGCAGTTCTTC TRBJ2-1 NA TRBV7-9 NA
CASSYGTGSYEQYF TGTGCCAGCAGTTACGGGACAGGTTCCTACGAGCAGTACTTC TRBJ2-7 many TRBV12-3/TRBV12-4 TRBD1
CAWSARDKPAYEQYF TGTGCCTGGAGTGCCCGGGACAAACCGGCCTACGAGCAGTACTTC TRBJ2-7 few TRBV30 NA
CASSLDGAGGETQYF TGTGCCAGCAGCTTAGATGGTGCGGGAGGTGAGACCCAGTACTTC TRBJ2-5 many TRBV11-2 TRBD2
CASSPQGATGNEQFF TGTGCCAGCTCACCGCAGGGGGCGACGGGGAATGAGCAGTTCTTC TRBJ2-1 many TRBV18 TRBD1
CASSLAQPDTEAFF TGCGCCAGCAGCTTGGCGCAGCCGGACACTGAAGCTTTCTTT TRBJ1-1 many TRBV5-1 NA
CSVSGTASSYNEQFF TGCAGCGTTTCCGGGACAGCAAGCTCCTACAATGAGCAGTTCTTC TRBJ2-1 many TRBV29-1 TRBD1
CASSRTSSGTYEQYF TGTGCCAGCAGCCGCACGAGTAGCGGAACCTACGAGCAGTACTTC TRBJ2-7 many TRBV7-8 NA
CASSLQTGVTTNEKLFF TGTGCCAGCAGCTTACAGACAGGGGTGACAACTAATGAAAAACTGTTTTTT TRBJ1-4 many TRBV7-2 TRBD1
CASSISVGASALGLGKFF TGTGCCAGTAGTATAAGTGTAGGGGCCTCCGCTTTGGGCCTAGGCAAGTTCTTC TRBJ2-1 NA TRBV19 NA
CATHLAGAGDTQYF TGTGCCACCCACTTAGCGGGAGCCGGAGATACGCAGTATTTT TRBJ2-3 many TRBV7-9 TRBD2
CASTALAGPGQPQHF TGTGCCAGCACTGCTCTAGCAGGGCCAGGACAGCCCCAGCATTTT TRBJ1-5 NA TRBV6-1 NA
CAWSVGDTKNIQYF TGTGCCTGGAGTGTAGGGGACACCAAAAACATTCAGTACTTC TRBJ2-4 many TRBV30 NA
CASSDRGRTSTYEQYF TGTGCCAGCAGTGACCGCGGGAGGACGAGTACCTACGAGCAGTACTTC TRBJ2-7 many TRBV28 TRBD2
CASSVYRTSGEYNEQFF TGTGCCAGCAGTGTCTACAGGACTAGCGGAGAATACAATGAGCAGTTCTTC TRBJ2-1 few TRBV6-1 TRBD2
CASSHDRQAFF TGTGCCAGCAGCCACGACAGGCAAGCTTTCTTT TRBJ1-1 NA TRBV3-1 NA
CASSQDFGSPRGTEAFF TGTGCCAGCAGCCAAGATTTCGGCAGCCCCAGGGGGACTGAAGCTTTCTTT TRBJ1-1 many TRBV3-1 TRBD1
CASSPFPQENAGNTIYF TGCGCCAGCAGCCCTTTCCCGCAGGAGAATGCTGGAAACACCATATATTTT TRBJ1-3 NA TRBV4-1 NA
CASSLGSGRSDEQFF TGTGCCAGCAGCTTAGGTAGCGGGAGGAGCGATGAGCAGTTCTTC TRBJ2-1 NA TRBV7-3 TRBD2
CSVLKREGMVEQFF TGCAGCGTCTTAAAGCGGGAGGGAATGGTCGAGCAGTTCTTC TRBJ2-1 few TRBV29-1 TRBD2
CSASGQAENQETQYF TGCAGTGCTAGTGGACAGGCTGAAAACCAAGAGACCCAGTACTTC TRBJ2-5 many TRBV20-1 TRBD1
CASRLIRGQTNYGYTF TGTGCCAGCAGACTCATCCGGGGACAAACTAACTATGGCTACACCTTC TRBJ1-2 NA TRBV28 NA
CASSERPGQGETYEQYF TGTGCCAGCAGTGAACGACCCGGACAGGGGGAAACCTACGAGCAGTACTTC TRBJ2-7 NA TRBV25-1 TRBD1
CASSITGHEQYF TGTGCCAGCAGTATTACAGGTCACGAGCAGTACTTC TRBJ2-7 NA TRBV27 NA